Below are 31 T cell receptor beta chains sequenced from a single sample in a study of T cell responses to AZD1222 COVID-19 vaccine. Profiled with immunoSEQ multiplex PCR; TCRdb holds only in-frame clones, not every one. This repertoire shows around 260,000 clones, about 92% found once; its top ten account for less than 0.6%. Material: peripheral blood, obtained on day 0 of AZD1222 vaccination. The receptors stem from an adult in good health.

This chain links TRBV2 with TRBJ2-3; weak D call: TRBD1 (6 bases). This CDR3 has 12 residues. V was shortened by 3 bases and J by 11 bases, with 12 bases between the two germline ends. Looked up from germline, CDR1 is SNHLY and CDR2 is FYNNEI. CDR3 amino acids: CASSDRGGKQYF. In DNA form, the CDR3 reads TGTGCCAGCAGTGACAGGGGTGGAAAGCAGTATTTT.

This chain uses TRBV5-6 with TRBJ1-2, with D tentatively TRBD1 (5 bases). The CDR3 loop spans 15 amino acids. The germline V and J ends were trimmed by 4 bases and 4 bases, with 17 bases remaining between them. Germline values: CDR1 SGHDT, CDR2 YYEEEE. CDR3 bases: TGTGCCAGCAGCGTAGACAGAACCTTACTCTATGGCTACACCTTC. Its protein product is CASSVDRTLLYGYTF.

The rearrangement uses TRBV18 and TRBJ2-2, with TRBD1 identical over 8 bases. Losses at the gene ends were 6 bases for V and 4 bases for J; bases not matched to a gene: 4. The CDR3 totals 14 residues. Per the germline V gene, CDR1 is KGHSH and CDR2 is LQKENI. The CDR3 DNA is TGTGCCAGCTCCCGGACAGGGTCCACCGGGGAGCTGTTTTTT. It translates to CASSRTGSTGELFF.

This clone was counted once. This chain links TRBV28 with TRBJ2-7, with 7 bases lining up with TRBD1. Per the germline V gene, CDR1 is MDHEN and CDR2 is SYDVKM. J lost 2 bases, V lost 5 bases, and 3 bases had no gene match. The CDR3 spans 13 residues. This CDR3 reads CASSVGTAYEQYF. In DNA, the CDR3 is TGTGCCAGCAGTGTGGGGACAGCCTACGAGCAGTACTTC.

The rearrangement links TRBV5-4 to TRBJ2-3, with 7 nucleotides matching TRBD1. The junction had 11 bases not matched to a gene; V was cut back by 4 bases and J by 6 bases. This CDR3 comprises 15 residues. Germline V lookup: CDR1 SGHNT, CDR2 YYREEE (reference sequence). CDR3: CASSRTGRNSDTQYF. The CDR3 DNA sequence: TGTGCCAGCAGCAGGACAGGACGGAACTCGGATACGCAGTATTTT.

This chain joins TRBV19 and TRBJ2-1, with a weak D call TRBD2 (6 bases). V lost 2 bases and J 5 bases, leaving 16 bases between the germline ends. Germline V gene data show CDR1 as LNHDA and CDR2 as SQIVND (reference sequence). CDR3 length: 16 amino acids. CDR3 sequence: CASSIRGTGRNNEQFF. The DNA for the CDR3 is TGTGCCAGTAGTATACGGGGGACTGGAAGGAACAATGAGCAGTTCTTC.

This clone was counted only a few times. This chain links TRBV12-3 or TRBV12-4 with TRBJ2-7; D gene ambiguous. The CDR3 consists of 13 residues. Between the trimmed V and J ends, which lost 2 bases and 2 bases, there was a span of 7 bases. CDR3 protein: CASSLSRTYEQYF. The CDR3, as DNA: TGTGCCAGCAGTTTATCCCGTACCTACGAGCAGTACTTC.

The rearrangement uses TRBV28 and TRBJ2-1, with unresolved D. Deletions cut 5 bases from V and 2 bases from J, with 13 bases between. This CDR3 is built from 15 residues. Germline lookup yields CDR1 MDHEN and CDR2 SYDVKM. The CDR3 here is CASSPIRGTYNEQFF. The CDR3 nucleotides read TGTGCCAGCAGTCCCATTCGCGGAACCTACAATGAGCAGTTCTTC.

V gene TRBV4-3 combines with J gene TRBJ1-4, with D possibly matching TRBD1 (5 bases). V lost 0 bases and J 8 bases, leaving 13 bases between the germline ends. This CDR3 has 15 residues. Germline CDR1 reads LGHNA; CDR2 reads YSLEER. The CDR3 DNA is TGCGCCAGCAGCCAAGATGGGGACGAGGAAGAAAAACTGTTTTTT. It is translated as CASSQDGDEEEKLFF.

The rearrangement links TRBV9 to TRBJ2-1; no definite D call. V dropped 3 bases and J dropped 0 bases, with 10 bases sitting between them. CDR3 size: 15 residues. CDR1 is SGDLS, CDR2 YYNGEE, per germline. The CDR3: CASSADTVSYNEQFF. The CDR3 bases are TGTGCCAGCAGCGCCGATACGGTCTCCTACAATGAGCAGTTCTTC.

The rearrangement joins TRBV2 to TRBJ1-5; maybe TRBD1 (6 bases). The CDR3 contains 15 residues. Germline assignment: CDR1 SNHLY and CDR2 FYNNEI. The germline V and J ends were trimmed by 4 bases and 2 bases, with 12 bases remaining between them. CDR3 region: CASSVEGGRNQPQHF. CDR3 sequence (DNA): TGTGCCAGCAGTGTTGAGGGGGGGCGCAATCAGCCCCAGCATTTT.

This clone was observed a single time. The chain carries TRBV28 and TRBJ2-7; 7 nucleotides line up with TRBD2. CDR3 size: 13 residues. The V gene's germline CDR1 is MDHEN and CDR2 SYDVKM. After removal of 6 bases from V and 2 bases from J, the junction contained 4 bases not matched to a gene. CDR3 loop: CASRTGLAYEQYF. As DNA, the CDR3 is TGTGCCAGCAGAACAGGACTAGCCTACGAGCAGTACTTC.

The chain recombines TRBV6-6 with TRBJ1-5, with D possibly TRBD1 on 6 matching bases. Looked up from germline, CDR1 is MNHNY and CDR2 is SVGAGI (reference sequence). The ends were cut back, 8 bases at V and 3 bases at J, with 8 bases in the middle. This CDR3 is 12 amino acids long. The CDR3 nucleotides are TGTGCCAGCTGGGGGCCCAATCAGCCCCAGCATTTT. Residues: CASWGPNQPQHF.

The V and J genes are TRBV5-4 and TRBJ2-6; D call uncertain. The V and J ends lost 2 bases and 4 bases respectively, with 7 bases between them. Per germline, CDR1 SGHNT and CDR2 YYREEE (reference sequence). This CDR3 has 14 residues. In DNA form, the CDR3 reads TGTGCCAGCAGCTTCCGCTGGGGGGCCAACGTCCTGACTTTC. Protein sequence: CASSFRWGANVLTF.

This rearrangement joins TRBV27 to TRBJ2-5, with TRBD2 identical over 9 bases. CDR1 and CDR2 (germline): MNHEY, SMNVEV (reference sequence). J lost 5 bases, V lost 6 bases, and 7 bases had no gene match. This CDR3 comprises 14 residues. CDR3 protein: CASSQLAGYETQYF. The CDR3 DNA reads TGTGCCAGCAGCCAACTAGCGGGTTATGAGACCCAGTACTTC.

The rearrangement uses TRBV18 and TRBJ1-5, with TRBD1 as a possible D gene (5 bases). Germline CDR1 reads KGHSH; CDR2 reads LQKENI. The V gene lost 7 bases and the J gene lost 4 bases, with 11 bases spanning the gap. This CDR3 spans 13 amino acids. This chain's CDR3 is CASLGDQNQPQHF. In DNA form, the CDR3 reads TGTGCCAGCTTAGGGGATCAAAATCAGCCCCAGCATTTT.

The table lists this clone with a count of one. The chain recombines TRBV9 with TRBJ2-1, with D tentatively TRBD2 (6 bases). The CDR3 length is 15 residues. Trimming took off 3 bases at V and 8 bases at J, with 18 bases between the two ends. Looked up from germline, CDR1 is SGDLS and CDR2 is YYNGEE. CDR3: CASSAPGTPVHEQFF. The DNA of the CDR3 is TGTGCCAGCAGCGCTCCCGGGACTCCAGTCCATGAGCAGTTCTTC.

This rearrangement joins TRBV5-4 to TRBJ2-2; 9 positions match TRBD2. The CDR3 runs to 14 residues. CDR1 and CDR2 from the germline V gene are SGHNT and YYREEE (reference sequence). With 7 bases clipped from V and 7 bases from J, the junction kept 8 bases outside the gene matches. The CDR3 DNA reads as TGTGCCAGCTGGATTAGCGGGAGTGTCGGGGAGCTGTTTTTT. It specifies CASWISGSVGELFF.

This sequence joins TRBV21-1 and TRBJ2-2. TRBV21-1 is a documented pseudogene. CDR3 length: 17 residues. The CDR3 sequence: CASSKFWPNLNTGELFF. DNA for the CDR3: TGTGCCAGCAGCAAATTCTGGCCTAACCTGAACACCGGGGAGCTGTTTTTT.

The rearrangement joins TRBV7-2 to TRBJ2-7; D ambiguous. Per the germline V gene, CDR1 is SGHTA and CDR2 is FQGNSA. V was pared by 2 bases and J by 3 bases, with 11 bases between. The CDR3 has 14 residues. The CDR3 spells CASSLSVSHYEQYF. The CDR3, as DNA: TGTGCCAGCAGCTTAAGTGTCAGTCACTACGAGCAGTACTTC.

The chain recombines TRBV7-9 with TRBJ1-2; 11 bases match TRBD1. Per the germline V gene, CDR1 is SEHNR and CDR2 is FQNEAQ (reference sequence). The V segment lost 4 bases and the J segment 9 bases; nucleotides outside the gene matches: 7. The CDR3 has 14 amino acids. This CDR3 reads CASSSPDRGPRYTF. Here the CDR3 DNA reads TGTGCCAGCAGCTCCCCGGACAGGGGGCCCCGCTACACCTTC.

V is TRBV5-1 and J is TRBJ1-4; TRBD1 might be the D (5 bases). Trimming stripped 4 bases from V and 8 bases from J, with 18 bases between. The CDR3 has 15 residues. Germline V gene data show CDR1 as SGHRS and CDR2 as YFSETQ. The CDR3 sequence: CASSPQGGLTEKLFF. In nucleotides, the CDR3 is TGCGCCAGCAGCCCCCAGGGTGGGCTCACCGAAAAACTGTTTTTT.

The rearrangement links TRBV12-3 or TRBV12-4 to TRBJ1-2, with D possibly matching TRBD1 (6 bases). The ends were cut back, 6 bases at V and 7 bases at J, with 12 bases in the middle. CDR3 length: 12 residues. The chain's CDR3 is CASSYRVGGYTF. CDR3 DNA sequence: TGTGCCAGCAGCTACAGGGTCGGTGGCTACACCTTC.

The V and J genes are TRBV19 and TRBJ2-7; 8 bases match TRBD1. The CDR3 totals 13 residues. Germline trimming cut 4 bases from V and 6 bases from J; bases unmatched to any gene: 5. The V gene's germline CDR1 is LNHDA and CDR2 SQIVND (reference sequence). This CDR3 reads CASSNDRGGEQYF. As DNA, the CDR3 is TGTGCCAGTAGTAATGACAGGGGAGGCGAGCAGTACTTC.

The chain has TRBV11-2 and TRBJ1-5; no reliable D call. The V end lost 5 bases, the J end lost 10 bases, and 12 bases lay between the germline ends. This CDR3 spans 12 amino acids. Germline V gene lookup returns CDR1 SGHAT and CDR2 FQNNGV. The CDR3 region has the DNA TGTGCCAGCAGCCATCGTTTCGGTCCCCAGCATTTT. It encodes CASSHRFGPQHF.

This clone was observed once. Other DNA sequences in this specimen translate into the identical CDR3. CDR3 protein: CASSLDSLNTEAFF. For the CDR3, the DNA is TGCGCCAGCAGCTTGGACAGTCTTAACACTGAAGCTTTCTTT. The chain carries TRBV5-1 and TRBJ1-1; D ambiguous. Trimming shortened V by 0 bases and J by 2 bases, and 8 bases separated the two germline ends. The CDR3 length is 14 residues. Germline CDR1 SGHRS, CDR2 YFSETQ.

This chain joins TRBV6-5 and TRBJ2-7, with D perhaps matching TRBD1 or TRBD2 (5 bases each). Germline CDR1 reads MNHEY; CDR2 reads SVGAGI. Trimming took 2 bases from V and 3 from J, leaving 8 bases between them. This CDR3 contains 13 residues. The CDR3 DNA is TGTGCCAGCAGTTACGGGACCGACTACGAGCAGTACTTC. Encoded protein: CASSYGTDYEQYF.

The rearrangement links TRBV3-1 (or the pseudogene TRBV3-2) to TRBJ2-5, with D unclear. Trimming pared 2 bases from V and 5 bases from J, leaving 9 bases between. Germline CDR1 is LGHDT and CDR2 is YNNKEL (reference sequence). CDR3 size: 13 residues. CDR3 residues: CASSQTTDETQYF. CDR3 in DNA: TGTGCCAGCAGCCAAACCACTGATGAGACCCAGTACTTC.

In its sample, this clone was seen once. CDR3: CSVQRRGSNEKLFF. CDR3 DNA: TGCAGCGTTCAGCGGAGGGGGTCGAATGAAAAACTGTTTTTT. The J gene is TRBJ1-4, the V gene TRBV29-1; a weak D match, TRBD1 (6 bases). Trimming took 5 bases from V and 5 from J, leaving 15 bases between them. Germline-derived CDR1 and CDR2 are SQVTM and ANQGSEA. This CDR3 contains 14 residues. The entire variable domain, with the rest obtained from reference TRBV29-1 and TRBJ1-4, is as follows: SAVISQKPSRDICQRGTSLTIQCQVDSQVTMMFWYRQQPGQSLTLIATANQGSEATYESGFVIDKFPISRPNLTFSTLTVSNMSPEDSSIYLCSVQRRGSNEKLFFGSGTQLSVL.

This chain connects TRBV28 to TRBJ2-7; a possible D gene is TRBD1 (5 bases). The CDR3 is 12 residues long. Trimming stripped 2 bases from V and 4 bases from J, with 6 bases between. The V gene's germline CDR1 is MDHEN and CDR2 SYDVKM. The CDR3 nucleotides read TGTGCCAGCAGTTTAAGACAGTACGAGCAGTACTTC. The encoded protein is CASSLRQYEQYF.

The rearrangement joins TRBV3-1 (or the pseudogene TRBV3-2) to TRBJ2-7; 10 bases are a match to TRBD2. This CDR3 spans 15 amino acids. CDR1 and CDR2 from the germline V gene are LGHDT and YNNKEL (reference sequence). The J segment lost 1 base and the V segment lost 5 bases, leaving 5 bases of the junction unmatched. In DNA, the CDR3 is TGTGCCAGCAGCTCCCGACTAGCGGGTTCCTACGAGCAGTACTTC. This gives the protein CASSSRLAGSYEQYF.